Shown below are 32 T cell receptor beta chains from a single sample sequenced in a study of regulatory T cells in long-lasting Graves disease. Documented time point: newly diagnosed GD, antithyroid drugs for less than 3 months. The TCR library was prepared using RNA isolated from PBMCs. Building the TCR beta libraries relied on iRepertoire HTBI primers, and CDR3 regions underwent Arm-PCR. TCRdb independently ran MiXCR on the multiplex PCR reads; one entry per CDR3 protein. The table has roughly 380,000 distinct CDR3 sequences, 15% to 19% seen once; the top ten hold 22%. Sequences were derived from peripheral blood mononuclear cells (PBMCs), sampled at new diagnosis, from a patient treated with antithyroid drugs. These receptors were collected from a female donor with Graves disease.

This clonotype appeared many times. The rearrangement links TRBV6-9 to TRBJ2-3, with D possibly called TRBD1 or TRBD2 (7 bases each). Trimming shortened V by 3 bases and J by 5 bases, and 18 bases separated the two germline ends. CDR1 is MNHGY, CDR2 SVAAGI, per germline. The CDR3 length is 16 residues. DNA of the CDR3: TGTGCCAGCAGTTACTCTGCGACAGGGAGGGGAGATACGCAGTATTTT. Protein sequence: CASSYSATGRGDTQYF.

This clonotype was detected many times. The gene calls are TRBV9 and TRBJ1-2; D gene uncertain. Looked up from germline, CDR1 is SGDLS and CDR2 is YYNGEE. Trimming took 4 bases from V and 4 from J, leaving 11 bases between them. The CDR3 is 13 residues long. CDR3 loop: CASSPDGSYGYTF. CDR3 nucleotides: TGTGCCAGCAGCCCTGACGGATCCTATGGCTACACCTTC.

This clonotype occurred a few times. This chain connects TRBV15 to TRBJ1-3; 9 nucleotides line up with TRBD1. CDR1 is LNHNV, CDR2 YYDKDF, per germline (reference sequence). With 2 bases clipped from V and 8 bases from J, the junction kept 10 bases outside the gene matches. This CDR3 region has 16 residues. CDR3 in amino acids: CATSRSTGGAEDTIYF. The CDR3 bases are TGTGCCACCAGCAGAAGCACAGGGGGCGCGGAGGACACCATATATTTT. The whole variable domain, filled in from reference TRBV15 and TRBJ1-3, reads DAMVIQNPRYQVTQFGKPVTLSCSQTLNHNVMYWYQQKSSQAPKLLFHYYDKDFNNEADTPDNFQSRRPNTSFCFLDIRSPGLGDTAMYLCATSRSTGGAEDTIYFGEGSWLTVV.

This clonotype was detected a few times. The J gene is TRBJ1-1, the V gene TRBV7-2; tentative D call: TRBD1 (5 bases). Germline CDR1 and CDR2: SGHTA and FQGNSA. V dropped 6 bases and J dropped 1 base, with 15 bases sitting between them. The CDR3 extends over 15 amino acids. The CDR3 sequence: CASSNLRTGNTEAFF. Written as DNA, the CDR3 is TGTGCCAGCAGTAATCTTCGTACAGGGAACACTGAAGCTTTCTTT.

This clonotype was counted only a few times. V usage is TRBV5-1 and J usage is TRBJ1-2; the match to TRBD1 covers 8 bases. Germline CDR1 reads SGHRS; CDR2 reads YFSETQ. V lost 2 bases to trimming and J lost 4 bases; unmatched junction nucleotides: 10. There are 16 residues in the CDR3. CDR3 nucleotide sequence: TGCGCCAGCAGCTTCGGTACAGGGGGGTTTCTCTATGGCTACACCTTC. It encodes CASSFGTGGFLYGYTF.

This clonotype appeared many times. This rearrangement joins TRBV7-9 to TRBJ2-7, with TRBD2 as a possible D gene (7 bases). The germline V gene encodes CDR1 SEHNR and CDR2 FQNEAQ (reference sequence). The CDR3 has 17 residues. Deletions cut 0 bases from V and 5 bases from J, with 20 bases between. This CDR3 is CASSLAGGGGSPHEQYF. CDR3 DNA sequence: TGTGCCAGCAGCTTAGCTGGCGGGGGCGGGAGTCCCCACGAGCAGTACTTC.

In its sample, this clonotype was seen many times. The CDR3 is CASSLQGGASDTQYF. CDR3 bases: TGTGCCAGCAGCCTTCAGGGGGGAGCAAGTGATACGCAGTATTTT. The V and J genes are TRBV7-2 and TRBJ2-3; possibly TRBD1 for D (7 bases). CDR3 length: 15 amino acids. From germline, CDR1 is SGHTA and CDR2 FQGNSA. Trimming took off 5 bases at V and 6 bases at J, with 18 bases between the two ends.

This clonotype appeared many times. The chain is built from TRBV27 and TRBJ2-5; 8 bases agree with TRBD2. Looked up from germline, CDR1 is MNHEY and CDR2 is SMNVEV (reference sequence). This CDR3 has 16 residues. V lost 4 bases to trimming and J lost 4 bases; unmatched junction nucleotides: 11. CDR3 DNA sequence: TGTGCCAGCAGTTCAGCCGTCCCGGGACTAGTAGAGACCCAGTACTTC. As protein: CASSSAVPGLVETQYF.

A few counts support this clonotype. The chain uses TRBV11-2 and TRBJ1-6; possible D gene TRBD1, 6 bases. CDR3 length equals 15 residues. V lost 5 bases to trimming and J lost 5 bases, with 13 bases between them. The germline gives CDR1 SGHAT, CDR2 FQNNGV. As DNA, the CDR3 is TGTGCCAGCAGCCCCTTGGGGGGCAATAATTCACCCCTCCACTTT. Residues: CASSPLGGNNSPLHF.

The sample holds many counts of this clonotype. This chain joins TRBV19 and TRBJ1-1; possible D gene TRBD1, 5 bases. The CDR3 has 14 residues. Trimming removed 4 bases at V and 3 bases at J, with 12 bases between. Germline V CDR1 and CDR2: LNHDA, SQIVND (reference sequence). The CDR3 loop is CASSNRRMYTEAFF. The CDR3 region has the DNA TGTGCCAGTAGTAACAGGAGGATGTACACTGAAGCTTTCTTT.

This clonotype was observed many times. The chain is built from TRBV20-1 and TRBJ2-1, with 7 bases identical to TRBD2. Per the germline V gene, CDR1 is DFQATT and CDR2 is SNEGSKA (reference sequence). The CDR3 spans 13 residues. Unmatched junction bases numbered 6, after V lost 7 bases and J lost 3 bases. CDR3 DNA: TGCAGTGTTTCCCGGGGGGACTACAATGAGCAGTTCTTC. Translated: CSVSRGDYNEQFF.

This clonotype appeared many times. This chain connects TRBV5-4 to TRBJ2-4, with TRBD2 identical over 12 bases. Germline-derived CDR1 and CDR2 are SGHNT and YYREEE (reference sequence). This CDR3 is built from 23 residues. The V gene end was trimmed by 3 bases and the J gene end by 2 bases; junction bases not matched to a gene: 24. CDR3 region: CASSSAYHLAGGSAGASKNIQYF. CDR3 nucleotide sequence: TGTGCCAGCAGCTCGGCCTACCATCTAGCGGGAGGGAGTGCTGGGGCGTCCAAAAACATTCAGTACTTC. Looking up the rest from reference TRBV5-4 and TRBJ2-4 gives the full variable domain: ETGVTQSPTHLIKTRGQQVTLRCSSQSGHNTVSWYQQALGQGPQFIFQYYREEENGRGNFPPRFSGLQFPNYSSELNVNALELDDSALYLCASSSAYHLAGGSAGASKNIQYFGAGTRLSVL.

A remark on this clonotype: Since a much larger clone is just one base distant, this may be a read error. The genes are TRBV7-7 and TRBJ2-1; D remains ambiguous. The tail of the sequence fits TRBJ2-7 better, so the J call may be wrong. The CDR3 consists of 14 residues. Germline CDR1 and CDR2: SSHAT and FNYEAQ (reference sequence). CDR3 bases: TGTGCTAGCAGCTTAGGCGAGGAATGGGGTGAGCAGTACTTC. Protein: CASSLGEEWGEQYF.

The chain carries TRBV4-2 and TRBJ1-5, with no clear D. V was shortened by 1 base and J by 5 bases, with 12 bases between the two germline ends. Germline CDR1 and CDR2: LGHNA and YNFKEQ. CDR3 length equals 15 residues. The CDR3: CASSQVDGIDQPQHF. In nucleotides, the CDR3 is TGTGCCAGCAGCCAAGTCGACGGCATCGATCAGCCCCAGCATTTT.

There are a few counts of this clonotype. The chain carries TRBV9 and TRBJ2-3, with TRBD1 identical over 8 bases. This CDR3 contains 16 residues. V lost 0 bases and J lost 4; bases outside the gene matches: 7. The germline CDR1 and CDR2 sequences are SGDLS and YYNGEE. CDR3 sequence: CASSVGPGGIADTQYF. As DNA, the CDR3 is TGTGCCAGCAGCGTAGGTCCAGGGGGCATTGCAGATACGCAGTATTTT.

The sample holds many counts of this clonotype. V is TRBV3-1 and J is TRBJ2-7; 10 positions agree with TRBD1. This CDR3 region has 15 residues. The germline gives CDR1 LGHDT, CDR2 YNNKEL (reference sequence). Trimming at V came to 2 bases and at J to 2 bases, leaving 3 bases not matched to a gene. In nucleotides, the CDR3 is TGTGCCAGCAGCCAATCCGGGACAGGGGCCTACGAGCAGTACTTC. Its translation is CASSQSGTGAYEQYF.

The sample holds many counts of this clonotype. The CDR3 DNA is TGTGCCTGGAGTTTAGGCAGGGGTTATTCACCCCTCCACTTT. Its protein is CAWSLGRGYSPLHF. This rearrangement joins TRBV30 to TRBJ1-6, with D possibly TRBD1 on 6 matching bases. The V gene lost 2 bases and the J gene lost 8 bases, with 13 bases spanning the gap. The CDR3 extends over 14 amino acids. Germline V gives CDR1 GTSNPN, CDR2 SVGIG (reference sequence).

This clonotype was seen at least ten times. The rearrangement uses TRBV29-1 and TRBJ1-1; the match to TRBD1 covers 7 bases. The length of the CDR3 is 14 residues. V shed 3 bases, J shed 4 bases, and the junction held 8 bases outside the gene matches. Germline V gene data show CDR1 as SQVTM and CDR2 as ANQGSEA. As DNA, the CDR3 is TGCAGCGTTGACTTACAGGGGTGGGGCACTGAAGCTTTCTTT. Protein: CSVDLQGWGTEAFF.

This clonotype was detected only a few times. The chain carries TRBV29-1 and TRBJ1-1, with 7 bases fitting TRBD1. Germline V gives CDR1 SQVTM, CDR2 ANQGSEA. There are 13 residues in the CDR3. V dropped 7 bases and J dropped 0; count of bases not matched to a gene: 5. This CDR3 is CSARQGLNTEAFF. The CDR3 region has the DNA TGCAGCGCAAGACAGGGATTGAACACTGAAGCTTTCTTT.

This clonotype was seen a handful of times. A read error may be the cause here, since a much bigger clone is one base away. The chain is built from TRBV4-1 and TRBJ2-3; D not resolved. CDR1 MGHRA and CDR2 YSYEKL come from the germline V gene. V was pared by 4 bases and J by 2 bases, with 19 bases between. The CDR3 extends over 17 amino acids. The CDR3 loop reads CASSRDRERFITDTQYF. CDR3 coding DNA: TGCGCCAGCAGCCGAGATCGTGAGAGGTTCATCACAGATACGCAGTATTTT.

This chain links TRBV7-2 with TRBJ2-7, with D possibly being TRBD2 (6 bases). The CDR3 loop spans 13 amino acids. Trimming pared 3 bases from V and 3 bases from J, leaving 9 bases between. Germline loops: CDR1 SGHTA, CDR2 FQGNSA. The DNA of the CDR3 is TGTGCCAGCAGCTTTGGGGAGGTCTACGAGCAGTACTTC. Amino acid sequence: CASSFGEVYEQYF. Variable domain in full (rest from reference TRBV7-2 and TRBJ2-7): GAGVSQSPSNKVTEKGKDVELRCDPISGHTALYWYRQSLGQGLEFLIYFQGNSAPDKSGLPSDRFSAERTGGSVSTLTIQRTQQEDSAVYLCASSFGEVYEQYFGPGTRLTVT.

The V and J genes are TRBV5-5 and TRBJ2-5; 9 bases line up with TRBD1. Germline V gives CDR1 SGHKS, CDR2 YYEKEE (reference sequence). V trimming: 3 bases; J trimming: 5 bases; junction bases outside the gene matches: 8. The CDR3 sequence is 15 residues long. The CDR3 reads CASSSVTGGIETQYF. CDR3 in DNA: TGTGCCAGCAGCTCCGTTACAGGGGGCATCGAGACCCAGTACTTC. The full variable domain, in which reference TRBV5-5 and TRBJ2-5 provide the parts outside the CDR3, is DAGVTQSPTHLIKTRGQQVTLRCSPISGHKSVSWYQQVLGQGPQFIFQYYEKEERGRGNFPDRFSARQFPNYSSELNVNALLLGDSALYLCASSSVTGGIETQYFGPGTRLLVL.

V usage is TRBV12-3 or TRBV12-4 and J usage is TRBJ1-5; TRBD1 matches at 10 bases. V gave up 5 bases and J gave up 7 bases; unmatched junction bases: 5. The CDR3 contains 14 residues. The DNA of the CDR3 is TGTGCCAGCAGTCGGACAGGGGGAGTCCAGCCCCAGCATTTT. Residues: CASSRTGGVQPQHF.

This clonotype was detected many times. The DNA for the CDR3 is TGTGCCAGCGTATGGAACACTGAAGCTTTCTTT. Its translation is CASVWNTEAFF. This chain uses TRBV13 with TRBJ1-1; no firm D call. Per germline, CDR1 PRHDT and CDR2 FYEKMQ (reference sequence). The length of the CDR3 is 11 residues. Trimming took off 8 bases at V and 1 base at J, with 5 bases between the two ends.

This clonotype was seen ten or more times. Here the CDR3 DNA reads TGCAGTGCTAGAGATGGGGCCCTGAACACTGAAGCTTTCTTT. This encodes CSARDGALNTEAFF. V is TRBV20-1 and J is TRBJ1-1, with D maybe TRBD1 (5 bases). The CDR3 totals 14 residues. Germline values: CDR1 DFQATT, CDR2 SNEGSKA (reference sequence). Trimming pared 0 bases from V and 0 bases from J, leaving 8 bases between.

The chain couples TRBV3-1 to TRBJ1-3; TRBD1 is a possible D gene (5 bases). The CDR3 contains 21 residues. Germline V gives CDR1 LGHDT, CDR2 YNNKEL (reference sequence). The V end was cut by 4 bases, the J end by 1 base, with 29 bases between. CDR3 region: CASSLAGPAEERLGSGNTIYF. The CDR3 DNA reads as TGTGCCAGCAGCCTGGCAGGGCCAGCGGAGGAACGTTTAGGGTCTGGAAACACCATATATTTT.

This clonotype was recorded at least ten times. The J gene is TRBJ1-5, the V gene TRBV10-1; no clear D. V gave up 2 bases and J gave up 11 bases, with 1 base separating them. Germline V lookup: CDR1 WNHNN, CDR2 SYGVQD (reference sequence). There are 9 residues in the CDR3. CDR3 loop: CASSEAQHF. CDR3 bases: TGCGCCAGCAGTGAGGCCCAGCATTTT.

This clonotype was seen at least ten times. This sequence joins TRBV30 and TRBJ1-1, with D unresolved. This CDR3 comprises 14 residues. Germline lookup yields CDR1 GTSNPN and CDR2 SVGIG (reference sequence). Trimming took 4 bases from V and 10 from J, leaving 22 bases between them. CDR3 protein: CAWKTEINSYRAFF. DNA of the CDR3: TGTGCCTGGAAAACTGAAATCAACAGCTATCGAGCTTTCTTT.

The chain links TRBV3-1 to TRBJ2-5, with D possibly TRBD2 on 7 matching bases. The CDR3 consists of 17 residues. Germline V gives CDR1 LGHDT, CDR2 YNNKEL (reference sequence). Trimming stripped 3 bases from V and 1 base from J, with 18 bases between. Here the CDR3 reads CASSHYMGRGSQETQYF. The CDR3 DNA reads TGTGCCAGCAGCCACTACATGGGGAGGGGGTCCCAAGAGACCCAGTACTTC.

Ten or more counts support this clonotype. V usage is TRBV12-3 or TRBV12-4 and J usage is TRBJ2-7, with 9 bases fitting TRBD2. V was clipped by 6 bases and J by 5 bases; unmatched bases: 5. This CDR3 comprises 13 residues. The CDR3 sequence: CASSLGLADEQYF. CDR3 in DNA: TGTGCCAGCAGCCTGGGACTAGCTGACGAGCAGTACTTC.

This clonotype was picked up many times. This chain joins TRBV13 and TRBJ1-4; D unresolved. V was pared by 4 bases and J by 0 bases, with 12 bases between. The CDR3 consists of 16 residues. Germline V gene sequence: CDR1 PRHDT, CDR2 FYEKMQ (reference sequence). The CDR3 sequence: CASSSMVESTNEKLFF. As DNA, the CDR3 is TGTGCCAGCAGCTCCATGGTGGAGTCAACTAATGAAAAACTGTTTTTT.

J is TRBJ1-3 and V is TRBV9; possible D gene TRBD1, 5 bases. V gave up 0 bases and J gave up 4 bases, with 11 bases separating them. The CDR3 sequence is 15 residues long. Germline V lookup: CDR1 SGDLS, CDR2 YYNGEE. The CDR3 region is CASSVGGTSGNTIYF. The CDR3 DNA is TGTGCCAGCAGCGTAGGTGGGACGTCGGGAAACACCATATATTTT.